Presented here are 19 T cell receptor beta chains from one specimen sequenced in a study of T-cell memory formation after mild COVID-19. TCRdb analysed the 5' RACE reads with MiXCR anew, one entry per CDR3 protein. There are around 180,000 distinct CDR3 sequences in the sample; around 16% occur only once, and under 2.5% lies in the top ten. Sequencing input: PBMCs or a T cell subset sorted from them (not recorded which). These receptors all come from an adult woman who had mild COVID-19 (a few samples of this study predate the infection). Cell type and time point are not known.

The rearrangement uses TRBV5-1 and TRBJ1-2; D is undetermined. Germline CDR1 and CDR2: SGHRS and YFSETQ. This CDR3 has 14 residues. The germline V and J ends were trimmed by 8 bases and 3 bases, with 17 bases remaining between them. The CDR3 loop is CASQITQGDYGYTF. The CDR3 coding sequence is TGCGCCAGTCAGATAACCCAAGGAGACTATGGCTACACCTTC.

This chain uses TRBV4-2 with TRBJ2-7; no clear D. Trimming pared 1 base from V and 2 bases from J, leaving 9 bases between. Germline loops: CDR1 LGHNA, CDR2 YNFKEQ. This CDR3 region has 14 residues. The CDR3 DNA reads TGTGCCAGCAGCCAAGGAGCAGTTACCTACGAGCAGTACTTC. Encoded protein: CASSQGAVTYEQYF.

J is TRBJ1-2 and V is TRBV7-8; no definite D call. With 6 bases removed from V and 8 bases from J, the gap between germline ends came to 25 bases. This CDR3 is built from 16 residues. CDR1 is SGHVS, CDR2 FQNEAQ, per germline. The CDR3 bases are TGTGCCAGCAGTTTGGCCCCGGAGGCCGGTGTGAGGGGCTACACCTTC. This translates into CASSLAPEAGVRGYTF.

For this clonotype: An end of the junction differs from the germline gene, which may be a read error. This chain links TRBV5-1 with TRBJ2-7; 9 positions match TRBD1. CDR3 length: 14 amino acids. From germline, CDR1 is SGHRS and CDR2 YFSETQ. The CDR3: CASSPGTGTNELYF. CDR3 DNA: TGCGCCAGCAGCCCGGGGACAGGGACGAACGAGCTGTACTTC.

This clonotype has a count of ten or more. The chain is built from TRBV9 and TRBJ2-7, with 8 bases aligning to TRBD2. CDR3 length equals 15 residues. Germline lookup yields CDR1 SGDLS and CDR2 YYNGEE. V shed 3 bases, J shed 5 bases, and the junction held 10 bases outside the gene matches. The CDR3 DNA is TGTGCCAGCAGCGCGGGACTAGTCCGACTGGACGAGCAGTACTTC. Its protein is CASSAGLVRLDEQYF.

This clonotype has more than one count but fewer than ten. This rearrangement joins TRBV11-2 to TRBJ2-2, with a tentative D call TRBD1 (5 bases). V gave up 1 base and J gave up 4 bases, with 16 bases separating them. This CDR3 is built from 17 residues. Germline V gene data show CDR1 as SGHAT and CDR2 as FQNNGV. CDR3 nucleotides: TGTGCCAGCAGCTTAGTTCGAACCCAGGGCAGCACCGGGGAGCTGTTTTTT. It is translated as CASSLVRTQGSTGELFF.

This clonotype has only a few counts. V usage is TRBV5-1 and J usage is TRBJ2-7; 9 bases map to TRBD1. V was pared by 7 bases and J by 0 bases, with 8 bases of the junction left unmatched. The length of the CDR3 is 15 residues. The germline gives CDR1 SGHRS, CDR2 YFSETQ. In DNA, the CDR3 is TGCGCCAGCCGATCCGGGACAGGGATCTCCTACGAGCAGTACTTC. This sequence encodes CASRSGTGISYEQYF.

The chain employs TRBV12-3 or TRBV12-4 and TRBJ2-4; a possible D gene is TRBD1 (5 bases). V lost 5 bases to trimming and J lost 2 bases, with 16 bases between them. This CDR3 comprises 16 residues. CDR3 loop: CASSRRETRTKNIQYF. CDR3 sequence (DNA): TGTGCCAGCAGTCGCAGGGAAACGAGGACCAAAAACATTCAGTACTTC.

The genes are TRBV20-1 and TRBJ2-3; D remains unclear. The CDR3 totals 15 residues. The germline CDR1 and CDR2 sequences are DFQATT and SNEGSKA (reference sequence). Trimming removed 3 bases at V and 1 base at J, with 14 bases between. CDR3 loop: CSASYRVMGTDTQYF. In DNA form, the CDR3 reads TGCAGTGCTAGCTATCGGGTGATGGGCACAGATACGCAGTATTTT.

The J gene is TRBJ2-7, the V gene TRBV5-1, with D maybe TRBD2 (6 bases). The CDR3 spans 17 residues. V lost 4 bases and J lost 0, with 20 bases in between. CDR1 is SGHRS and CDR2 is YFSETQ in the germline V gene. For the CDR3, the DNA is TGCGCCAGCAGCCTACGCTCCGGGACTGCTGACTCCTACGAGCAGTACTTC. It is translated as CASSLRSGTADSYEQYF.

DNA for the CDR3: TGTGCCAGCAGCTGGGGGACAGACTCCTACGAGCAGTACTTC. Translation: CASSWGTDSYEQYF. The chain employs TRBV5-6 and TRBJ2-7, with 7 bases matching TRBD1. The V and J ends lost 3 bases and 0 bases, in that order; junction bases with no gene match: 3. This CDR3 spans 14 amino acids. Germline CDR1 is SGHDT and CDR2 is YYEEEE.

This clonotype appeared a few times. V usage is TRBV7-9 and J usage is TRBJ2-1, with 7 bases lining up with TRBD2. CDR3 size: 15 residues. Germline V gene data show CDR1 as SEHNR and CDR2 as FQNEAQ (reference sequence). V was pared by 5 bases and J by 9 bases, with 13 bases of the junction left unmatched. CDR3 loop: CASSPRLAVQGEQFF. DNA of the CDR3: TGTGCCAGCAGCCCTCGACTAGCAGTACAAGGTGAGCAGTTCTTC.

This clonotype was counted between two and nine times. V and J are TRBV4-3 and TRBJ1-3; D might be TRBD1 (6 bases). Trimming left V 2 bases short and J 7 bases short, with 15 bases between. CDR3 length: 15 residues. Germline CDR1 is LGHNA and CDR2 is YSLEER. The CDR3 loop is CASSQFQGTLNTIYF. The CDR3 bases are TGCGCCAGCAGCCAATTTCAGGGGACGCTCAACACCATATATTTT.

The genes are TRBV20-1 and TRBJ2-1; possibly TRBD1 for D (6 bases). Germline V gene lookup returns CDR1 DFQATT and CDR2 SNEGSKA (reference sequence). The CDR3 totals 12 residues. Between the trimmed V and J ends, which lost 3 bases and 7 bases, there was a span of 10 bases. DNA for the CDR3: TGCAGTGCTAGTGGACAGAGAAATGAGCAGTTCTTC. Translated, it gives CSASGQRNEQFF.

This clonotype was recorded a few times. V is TRBV7-8 and J is TRBJ2-5; 9 bases line up with TRBD1. CDR1 SGHVS and CDR2 FQNEAQ come from the germline V gene. The CDR3 runs to 18 residues. V trimming: 1 base; J trimming: 5 bases; junction bases outside the gene matches: 14. The CDR3: CASSLDASTGGGWETQYF. For the CDR3, the DNA is TGTGCCAGCAGCTTAGACGCCAGCACAGGGGGCGGTTGGGAGACCCAGTACTTC.

This clonotype was observed a few times. The gene calls are TRBV12-3 or TRBV12-4 and TRBJ2-1; 9 nucleotides align to TRBD1. The V segment lost 3 bases and the J segment 9 bases; nucleotides outside the gene matches: 15. This CDR3 contains 17 residues. Here the CDR3 reads CASSFTWTGVLRSEQFF. As DNA, the CDR3 is TGTGCCAGCAGTTTTACTTGGACAGGGGTTTTGCGGAGTGAGCAGTTCTTC.

V gene TRBV7-9 combines with J gene TRBJ2-7; no definite D call. The CDR3 contains 12 residues. Between the trimmed V and J ends, which lost 5 bases and 5 bases, there was a span of 10 bases. Germline V gene sequence: CDR1 SEHNR, CDR2 FQNEAQ (reference sequence). CDR3 region: CASSAQGNEQYF. The DNA of the CDR3 is TGTGCCAGCAGCGCACAAGGAAACGAGCAGTACTTC.

This chain joins TRBV7-2 and TRBJ1-4, with D uncertain. The CDR3 is 14 residues long. CDR1 and CDR2 (germline): SGHTA, FQGNSA. The V gene lost 2 bases and the J gene lost 5 bases, with 9 bases spanning the gap. In nucleotides, the CDR3 is TGTGCCAGCAGCTTATCAGGAGAGAATGAAAAACTGTTTTTT. It encodes CASSLSGENEKLFF.

This clonotype was observed many times. The chain links TRBV7-2 to TRBJ2-3, with TRBD2 matching over 9 bases. Trimming cost V 2 bases and J 5 bases; bases outside gene matches: 2. The CDR3 spans 14 residues. Germline CDR1 reads SGHTA; CDR2 reads FQGNSA. The CDR3 DNA reads TGTGCCAGCAGCTTAATGCGGGGGGGAGATACGCAGTATTTT. It is translated as CASSLMRGGDTQYF.